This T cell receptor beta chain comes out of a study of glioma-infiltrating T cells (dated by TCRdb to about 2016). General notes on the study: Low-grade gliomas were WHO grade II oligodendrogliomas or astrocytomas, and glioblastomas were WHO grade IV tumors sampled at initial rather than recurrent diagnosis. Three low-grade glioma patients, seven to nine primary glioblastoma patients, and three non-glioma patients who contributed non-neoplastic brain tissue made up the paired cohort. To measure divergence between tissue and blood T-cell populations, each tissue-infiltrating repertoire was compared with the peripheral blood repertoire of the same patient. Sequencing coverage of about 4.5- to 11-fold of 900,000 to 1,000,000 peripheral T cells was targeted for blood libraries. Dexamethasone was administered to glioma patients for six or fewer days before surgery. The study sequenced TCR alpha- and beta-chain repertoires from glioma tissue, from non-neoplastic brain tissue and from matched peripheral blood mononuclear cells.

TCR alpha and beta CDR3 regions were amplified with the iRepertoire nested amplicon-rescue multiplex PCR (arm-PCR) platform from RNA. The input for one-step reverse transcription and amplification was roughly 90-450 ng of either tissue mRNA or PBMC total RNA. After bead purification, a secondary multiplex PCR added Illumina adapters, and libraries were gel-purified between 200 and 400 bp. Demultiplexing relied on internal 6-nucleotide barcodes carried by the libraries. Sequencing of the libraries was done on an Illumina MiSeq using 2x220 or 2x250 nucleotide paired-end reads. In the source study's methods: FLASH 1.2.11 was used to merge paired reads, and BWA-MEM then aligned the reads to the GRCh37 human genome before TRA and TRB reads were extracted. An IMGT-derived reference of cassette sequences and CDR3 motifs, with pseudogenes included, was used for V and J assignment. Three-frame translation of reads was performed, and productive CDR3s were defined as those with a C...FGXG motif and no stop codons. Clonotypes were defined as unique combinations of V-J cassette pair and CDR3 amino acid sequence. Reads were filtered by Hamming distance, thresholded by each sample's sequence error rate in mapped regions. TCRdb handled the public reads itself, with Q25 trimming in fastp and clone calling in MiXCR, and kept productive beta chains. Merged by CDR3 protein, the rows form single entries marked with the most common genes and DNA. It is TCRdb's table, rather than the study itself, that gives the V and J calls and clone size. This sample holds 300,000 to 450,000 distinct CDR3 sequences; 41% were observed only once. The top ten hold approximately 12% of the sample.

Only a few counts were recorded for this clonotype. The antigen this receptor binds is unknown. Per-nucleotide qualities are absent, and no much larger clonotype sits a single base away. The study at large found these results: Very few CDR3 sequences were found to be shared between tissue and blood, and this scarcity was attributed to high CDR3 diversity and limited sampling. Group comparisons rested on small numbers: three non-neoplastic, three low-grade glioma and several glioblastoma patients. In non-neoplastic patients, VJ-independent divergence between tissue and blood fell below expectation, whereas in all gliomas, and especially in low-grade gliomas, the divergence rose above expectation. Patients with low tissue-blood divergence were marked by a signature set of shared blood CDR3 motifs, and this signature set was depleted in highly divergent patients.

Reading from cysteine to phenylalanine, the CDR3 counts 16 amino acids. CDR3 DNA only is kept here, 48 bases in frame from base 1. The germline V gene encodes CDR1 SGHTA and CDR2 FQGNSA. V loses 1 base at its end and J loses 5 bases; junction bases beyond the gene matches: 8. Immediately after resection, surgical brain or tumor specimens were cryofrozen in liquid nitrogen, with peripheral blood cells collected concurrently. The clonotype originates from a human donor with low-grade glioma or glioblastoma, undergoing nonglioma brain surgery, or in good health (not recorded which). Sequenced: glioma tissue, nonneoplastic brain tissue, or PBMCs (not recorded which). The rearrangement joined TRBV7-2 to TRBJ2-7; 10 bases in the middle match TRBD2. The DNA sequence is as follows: TGTGCCAGCAGCTTAGTCCCCCTAGCGGGAGTACACGAGCAGTACTTC. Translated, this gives CASSLVPLAGVHEQYF.